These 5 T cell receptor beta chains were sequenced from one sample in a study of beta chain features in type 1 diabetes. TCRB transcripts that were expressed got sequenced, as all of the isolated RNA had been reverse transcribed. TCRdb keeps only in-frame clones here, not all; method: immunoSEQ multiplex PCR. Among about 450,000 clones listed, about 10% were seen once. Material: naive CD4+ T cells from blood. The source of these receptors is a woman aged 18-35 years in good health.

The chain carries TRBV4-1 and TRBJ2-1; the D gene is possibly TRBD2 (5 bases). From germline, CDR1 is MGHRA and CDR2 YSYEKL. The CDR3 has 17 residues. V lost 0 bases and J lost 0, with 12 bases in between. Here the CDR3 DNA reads TGCGCCAGCAGCCAAGATCTAAGCGGCAGCTCCTACAATGAGCAGTTCTTC. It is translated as CASSQDLSGSSYNEQFF.

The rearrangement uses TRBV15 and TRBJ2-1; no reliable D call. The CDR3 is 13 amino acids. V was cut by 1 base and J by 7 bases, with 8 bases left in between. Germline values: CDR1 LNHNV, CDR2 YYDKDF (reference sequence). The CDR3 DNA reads TGTGCCACCAGCAGAGGTGGGATTAATGAGCAGTTCTTC. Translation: CATSRGGINEQFF.

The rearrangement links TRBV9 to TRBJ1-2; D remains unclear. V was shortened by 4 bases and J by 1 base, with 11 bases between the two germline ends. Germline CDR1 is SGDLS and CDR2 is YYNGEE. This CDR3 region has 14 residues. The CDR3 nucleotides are TGTGCCAGCAGCTCGACATCCCTTAACTATGGCTACACCTTC. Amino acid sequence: CASSSTSLNYGYTF.

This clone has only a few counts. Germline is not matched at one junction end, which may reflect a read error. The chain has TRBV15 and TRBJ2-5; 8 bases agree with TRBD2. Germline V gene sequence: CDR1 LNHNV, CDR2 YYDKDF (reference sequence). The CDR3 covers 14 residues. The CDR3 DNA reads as TGTGCCACCAGTAGAGCGGGAGTAGTGGAGACCCAGTACTTC. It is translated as CATSRAGVVETQYF.

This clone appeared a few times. Here the CDR3 reads CASSTPGTIEQYV. The CDR3 DNA is TGTGCCAGCAGCACCCCCGGGACGATCGAGCAGTACGTC. The chain employs TRBV7-9 and TRBJ2-7; perhaps D is TRBD1 or TRBD2 (5 bases each). The CDR3 is 13 residues long. Germline loops: CDR1 SEHNR, CDR2 FQNEAQ (reference sequence). Trimming pared 5 bases from V and 6 bases from J, leaving 14 bases between.